This paragraph covers one TCR beta chain sequence. The data originate from a study of blood T cell repertoires in COVID-19. Trimming removed 7 bases from V and 7 bases from J; junction bases left unmatched: 5. The germline V gene encodes CDR1 SGHNT and CDR2 YYREEE (reference sequence). This CDR3 contains 13 residues. Categorization into cohorts depended on clinical history that participants reported. Only in-frame clones appear in the TCRdb table, and some are missing; sequencing was by immunoSEQ multiplex PCR. The repertoire holds 310,000 or so clones, with around 85% as singletons. Sequencing used PBMCs or T cells enriched from blood (not recorded which). The chain employs TRBV5-4 and TRBJ2-1, with 10 bases matching TRBD1. The receptor's source is a woman aged 40 to 50 who had recovered from COVID-19. The CDR3 loop is CASFGQGENEQFF. CDR3 nucleotides: TGTGCCAGCTTCGGACAGGGGGAAAATGAGCAGTTCTTC.